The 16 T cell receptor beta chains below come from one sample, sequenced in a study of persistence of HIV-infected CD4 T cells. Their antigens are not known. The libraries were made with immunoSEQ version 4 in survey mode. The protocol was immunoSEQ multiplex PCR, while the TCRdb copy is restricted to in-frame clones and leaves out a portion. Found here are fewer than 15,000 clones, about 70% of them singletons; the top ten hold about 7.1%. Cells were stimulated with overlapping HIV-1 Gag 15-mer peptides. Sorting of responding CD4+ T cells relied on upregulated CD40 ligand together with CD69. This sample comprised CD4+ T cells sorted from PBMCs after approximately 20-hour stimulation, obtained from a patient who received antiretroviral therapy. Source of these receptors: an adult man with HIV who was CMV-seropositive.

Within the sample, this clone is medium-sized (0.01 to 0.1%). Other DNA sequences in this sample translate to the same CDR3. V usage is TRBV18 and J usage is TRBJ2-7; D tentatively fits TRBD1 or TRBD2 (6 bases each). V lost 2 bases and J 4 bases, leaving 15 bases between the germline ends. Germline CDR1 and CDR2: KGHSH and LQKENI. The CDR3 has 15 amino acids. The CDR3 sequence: CASSPRMGGEYEQYF. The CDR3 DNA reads TGTGCCAGCTCACCAAGAATGGGGGGCGAATACGAGCAGTACTTC.

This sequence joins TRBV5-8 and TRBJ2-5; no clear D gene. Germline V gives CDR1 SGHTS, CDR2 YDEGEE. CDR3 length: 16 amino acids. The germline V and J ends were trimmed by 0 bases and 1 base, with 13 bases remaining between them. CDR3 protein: CASSLVRAHIQETQYF. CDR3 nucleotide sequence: TGTGCCAGCAGCTTGGTTCGGGCCCATATCCAAGAGACCCAGTACTTC.

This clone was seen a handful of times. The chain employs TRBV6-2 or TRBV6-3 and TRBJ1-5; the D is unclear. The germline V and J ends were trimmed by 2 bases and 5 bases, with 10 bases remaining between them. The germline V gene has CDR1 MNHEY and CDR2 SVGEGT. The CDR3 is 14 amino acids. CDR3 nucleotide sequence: TGTGCCAGCAGTTACAGATTTGGGTATCAGCCCCAGCATTTT. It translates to CASSYRFGYQPQHF.

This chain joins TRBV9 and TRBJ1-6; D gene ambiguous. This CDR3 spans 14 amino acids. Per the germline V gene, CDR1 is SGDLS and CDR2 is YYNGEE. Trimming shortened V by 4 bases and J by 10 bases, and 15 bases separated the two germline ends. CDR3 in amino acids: CASSPAQAGSPLHF. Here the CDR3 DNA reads TGTGCCAGCAGCCCCGCTCAGGCGGGGTCACCCCTCCACTTT.

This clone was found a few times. The CDR3 here is CASSLGFGSTSDTIYF. CDR3 bases: TGCGCCAGCAGCTTGGGGTTTGGCTCAACGTCGGACACCATATATTTT. This rearrangement joins TRBV5-1 to TRBJ1-3; no firm D call. Trimming removed 0 bases from V and 8 bases from J, with 18 bases in between. Per the germline V gene, CDR1 is SGHRS and CDR2 is YFSETQ. The CDR3 extends over 16 amino acids.

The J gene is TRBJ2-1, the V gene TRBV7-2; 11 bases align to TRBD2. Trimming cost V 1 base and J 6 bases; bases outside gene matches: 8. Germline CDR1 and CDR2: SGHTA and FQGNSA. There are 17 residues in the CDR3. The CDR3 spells CASSLERRLAGGNEQFF. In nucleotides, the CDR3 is TGTGCCAGCAGCTTAGAGAGGCGGCTAGCGGGGGGCAATGAGCAGTTCTTC.

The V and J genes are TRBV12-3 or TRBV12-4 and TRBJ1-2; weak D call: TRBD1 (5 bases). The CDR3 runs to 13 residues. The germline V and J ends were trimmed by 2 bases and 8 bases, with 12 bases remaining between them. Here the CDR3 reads CASSLIRGRGYTF. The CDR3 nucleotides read TGTGCCAGCAGTTTAATTCGGGGCCGCGGCTACACCTTC.

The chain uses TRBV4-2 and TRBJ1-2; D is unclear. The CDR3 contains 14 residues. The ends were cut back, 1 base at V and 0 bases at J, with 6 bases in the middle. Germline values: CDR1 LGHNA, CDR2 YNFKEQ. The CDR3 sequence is CASSQGGANYGYTF. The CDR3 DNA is TGTGCCAGCAGCCAAGGCGGGGCTAACTATGGCTACACCTTC.

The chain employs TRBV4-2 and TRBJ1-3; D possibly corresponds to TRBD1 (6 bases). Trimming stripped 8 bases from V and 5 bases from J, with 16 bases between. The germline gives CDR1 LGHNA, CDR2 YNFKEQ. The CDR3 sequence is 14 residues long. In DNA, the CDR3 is TGTGCCAGCCTCTCGACAGGTCGGCGAAACACCATATATTTT. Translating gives CASLSTGRRNTIYF.

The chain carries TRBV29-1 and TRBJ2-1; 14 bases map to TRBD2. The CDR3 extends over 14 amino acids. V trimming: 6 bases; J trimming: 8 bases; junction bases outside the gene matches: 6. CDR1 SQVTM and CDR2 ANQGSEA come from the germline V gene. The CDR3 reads CSVVGTSGSDEQFF. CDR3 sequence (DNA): TGCAGCGTAGTCGGGACTAGCGGGAGTGATGAGCAGTTCTTC.

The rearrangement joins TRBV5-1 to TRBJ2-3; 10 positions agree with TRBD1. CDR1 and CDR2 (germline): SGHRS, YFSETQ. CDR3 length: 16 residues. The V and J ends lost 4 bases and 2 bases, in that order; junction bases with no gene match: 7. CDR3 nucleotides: TGCGCCAGCAGCCCAGGGGACAGGGGATCCACAGATACGCAGTATTTT. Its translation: CASSPGDRGSTDTQYF. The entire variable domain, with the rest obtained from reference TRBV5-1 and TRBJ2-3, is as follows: KAGVTQTPRYLIKTRGQQVTLSCSPISGHRSVSWYQQTPGQGLQFLFEYFSETQRNKGNFPGRFSGRQFSNSRSEMNVSTLELGDSALYLCASSPGDRGSTDTQYFGPGTRLTVL.

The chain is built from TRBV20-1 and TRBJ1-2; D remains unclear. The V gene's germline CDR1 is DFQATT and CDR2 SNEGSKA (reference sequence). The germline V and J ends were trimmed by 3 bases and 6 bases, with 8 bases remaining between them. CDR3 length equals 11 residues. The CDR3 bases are TGCAGTGCTAGTACGTCAGATGGCTACACCTTC. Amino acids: CSASTSDGYTF.

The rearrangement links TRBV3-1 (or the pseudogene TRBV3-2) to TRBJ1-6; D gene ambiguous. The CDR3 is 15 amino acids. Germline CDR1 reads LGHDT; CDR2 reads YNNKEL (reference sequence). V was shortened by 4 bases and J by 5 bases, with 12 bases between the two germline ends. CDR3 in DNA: TGTGCCAGCAGCCCCGGTGGGAGTCATAATTCACCCCTCCACTTT. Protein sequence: CASSPGGSHNSPLHF.

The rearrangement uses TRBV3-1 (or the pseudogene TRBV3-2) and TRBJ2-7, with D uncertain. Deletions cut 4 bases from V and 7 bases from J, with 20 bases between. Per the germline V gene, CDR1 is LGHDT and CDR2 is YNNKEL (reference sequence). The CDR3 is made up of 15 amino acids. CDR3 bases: TGTGCCAGCAGCCCGATTAGAGCCCCTCTGATGGAGCAGTACTTC. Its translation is CASSPIRAPLMEQYF.

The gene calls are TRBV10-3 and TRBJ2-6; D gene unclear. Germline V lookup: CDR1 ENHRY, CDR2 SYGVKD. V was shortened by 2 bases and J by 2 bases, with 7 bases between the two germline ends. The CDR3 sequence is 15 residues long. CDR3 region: CAISETQTGANVLTF. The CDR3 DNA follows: TGTGCCATCAGTGAGACACAAACTGGGGCCAACGTCCTGACTTTC.

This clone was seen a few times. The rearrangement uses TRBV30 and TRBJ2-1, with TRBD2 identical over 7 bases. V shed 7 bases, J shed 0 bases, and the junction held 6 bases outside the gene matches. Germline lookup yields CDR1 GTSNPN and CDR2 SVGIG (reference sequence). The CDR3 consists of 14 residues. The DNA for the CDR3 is TGTGCCTCGATGAGCGGGGTCTCCTACAATGAGCAGTTCTTC. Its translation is CASMSGVSYNEQFF.